A selection of T cell receptor beta chains follows, all from one sample in a study of technical replicates of blood from a handful of donors. Repertoires were generated with immunoSEQ multiplex PCR, while TCRdb's copy carries only in-frame clones and drops some. In the table there are approximately 85,000 clones, 94% of which are singletons. Sequenced material: T cells isolated from PBMCs. These receptors originate from a human donor in good health. CDR3s include the opening cysteine and the closing phenylalanine or tryptophan. A D gene is named only where the DNA matches it firmly. For some rows the clone size is stated as once, few or many, or as a class when expanded; others skip it.

.,TRBD2,TRBJ2-1,TRBV6-1,CASSAGAGGNNEQFF,TGTGCCAGCAGCGCGGGGGCGGGAGGGAACAATGAGCAGTTCTTC
.,TRBD1,TRBJ2-4,TRBV19,CASSIWGQGMAKNIQYF,TGTGCCAGTAGTATTTGGGGACAGGGGATGGCCAAAAACATTCAGTACTTC
.,TRBD2,TRBJ2-7,TRBV18,CASSPPNSGGRYEQYF,TGTGCCAGCTCACCACCAAATAGCGGGGGCCGCTACGAGCAGTACTTC
.,TRBD1,TRBJ1-5,TRBV18,CASRTGGRQPQHF,TGTGCCAGCCGAACAGGGGGCAGGCAGCCCCAGCATTTT
.,TRBD2,TRBJ2-3,TRBV2,CASSPSGVEQTSTDTQYF,TGTGCCAGCAGTCCTAGCGGGGTCGAACAAACTAGCACAGATACGCAGTATTTT
few,TRBD2,TRBJ2-2,TRBV7-6,CASSLAGGWSGELFF,TGTGCCAGCTCGCTAGCGGGAGGTTGGTCCGGGGAGCTGTTTTTT
.,TRBD2,TRBJ2-2,TRBV13,CASSLREGRLFF,TGTGCCAGCAGCCTTCGGGAGGGGAGGCTGTTTTTT
.,TRBD1,TRBJ2-5,TRBV6-5,CASSSDRAQTQYF,TGTGCCAGCAGTTCGGACAGGGCCCAGACCCAGTACTTC
.,TRBD1,TRBJ1-5,TRBV2,CAIRTGGSNQPQHF,TGTGCCATTAGGACAGGGGGAAGCAATCAGCCCCAGCATTTT
.,TRBD2,TRBJ2-7,TRBV28,CASSLAGGTYEQYF,TGTGCCAGCAGTCTAGCGGGAGGGACCTACGAGCAGTACTTC
.,.,TRBJ1-4,TRBV5-4,CASSLAGQNEKLFF,TGTGCCAGCAGCTTGGCCGGACAGAATGAAAAACTGTTTTTT
.,.,TRBJ1-1,TRBV5-4,CASIDRPNTEAFF,TGTGCCAGCATAGACAGGCCCAACACTGAAGCTTTCTTT
.,.,TRBJ2-3,TRBV6-1,CASSDWRGSTDTQYF,TGTGCCAGCAGTGATTGGAGAGGGAGCACAGATACGCAGTATTTT
.,.,TRBJ1-2,TRBV28,CASSLGQRYGYTF,TGTGCCAGCAGTTTGGGGCAGCGCTATGGCTACACCTTC
.,TRBD2,TRBJ2-2,TRBV9,CASSVTAGGNTGELFF,TGTGCCAGCAGCGTAACAGCGGGAGGAAACACCGGGGAGCTGTTTTTT
.,.,TRBJ1-5,TRBV30,CAWSSEDNQPQHF,TGTGCCTGGAGTTCAGAGGACAATCAGCCCCAGCATTTT
.,TRBD1,TRBJ1-5,TRBV28,CASSLTGGLATYSNQPQHF,TGTGCCAGCAGTTTAACAGGGGGCCTGGCCACTTATAGCAATCAGCCCCAGCATTTT
.,TRBD1,TRBJ1-5,TRBV9,CASSVGSDREGQPQHF,TGTGCCAGCAGCGTAGGTTCGGACAGGGAAGGTCAGCCCCAGCATTTT
once,.,TRBJ2-7,TRBV7-6,CASSLGAEAVYEQYF,TGTGCCAGCAGCTTAGGAGCGGAAGCCGTGTACGAGCAGTACTTC
once,TRBD1,TRBJ2-2,TRBV7-7,CASSPLGTGITGELFF,TGTGCCAGCAGCCCCCTCGGGACAGGGATCACCGGGGAGCTGTTTTTT
.,TRBD1,TRBJ1-2,TRBV29-1,CSVGGTGDSHGYTF,TGCAGCGTTGGAGGGACAGGGGATTCACATGGCTACACCTTC
.,.,TRBJ2-3,TRBV28,CASSLDVLADTQYF,TGTGCCAGCAGTTTAGACGTACTAGCAGATACGCAGTATTTT
.,.,TRBJ1-2,TRBV4-1,CASSQDHTTFSDYGYTF,TGCGCCAGCAGCCAAGATCACACGACGTTCAGCGACTATGGCTACACCTTC
.,TRBD1,TRBJ1-1,TRBV19,CASSFQGVLTEAFF,TGTGCCAGTAGTTTTCAGGGGGTTCTCACTGAAGCTTTCTTT
.,.,TRBJ2-7,TRBV5-4,CASSTGTFSSYEQYF,TGTGCCAGCAGCACCGGGACTTTTAGCTCCTACGAGCAGTACTTC
.,.,TRBJ2-7,TRBV15,CATSKTSLDYEQYF,TGTGCCACCAGCAAAACTTCACTAGACTACGAGCAGTACTTC
.,.,TRBJ1-1,TRBV28,CASHLSGRGEAFF,TGTGCCAGCCATCTATCTGGGAGGGGCGAAGCTTTCTTT
.,TRBD1,TRBJ1-6,TRBV30,CAWSVGGGLSPLHF,TGTGCCTGGAGTGTCGGAGGGGGCCTTTCACCCCTCCACTTT
.,.,TRBJ2-6,TRBV28,CASLEATVANVLTF,TGTGCCAGCTTGGAAGCGACGGTGGCCAACGTCCTGACTTTC
.,.,TRBJ1-3,TRBV5-1,CASSWGAADSGNTIYF,TGCGCCAGCAGCTGGGGAGCGGCGGACTCTGGAAACACCATATATTTT
.,TRBD2,TRBJ2-5,TRBV5-6,CASSRLAMGGYQETQYF,TGTGCCAGCAGCAGGCTAGCTATGGGGGGGTACCAAGAGACCCAGTACTTC
.,.,TRBJ1-1,TRBV13,CATRSGAGAGEAFF,TGTGCCACCAGGTCCGGGGCAGGGGCGGGTGAAGCTTTCTTT
.,TRBD1,TRBJ2-1,TRBV25-1,CASRERQGVNEQFF,TGTGCCAGCAGGGAGAGGCAGGGGGTCAATGAGCAGTTCTTC
.,.,TRBJ1-3,TRBV5-1,CASSLVSFSGNTIYF,TGCGCCAGCAGCTTGGTATCCTTCTCTGGAAACACCATATATTTT
.,.,TRBJ2-7,TRBV28,CASSQGRSGPYYEQYF,TGTGCCAGCAGCCAAGGTAGGAGCGGGCCTTACTACGAGCAGTACTTC
.,TRBD1,TRBJ2-2,TRBV5-4,CASSRDRANTGELFF,TGTGCCAGCAGCAGGGACAGGGCGAACACCGGGGAGCTGTTTTTT
.,TRBD1,TRBJ2-1,TRBV5-1,CASSEPGGVRIF,TGCGCCAGCAGCGAGCCAGGGGGCGTAAGGATCTTC